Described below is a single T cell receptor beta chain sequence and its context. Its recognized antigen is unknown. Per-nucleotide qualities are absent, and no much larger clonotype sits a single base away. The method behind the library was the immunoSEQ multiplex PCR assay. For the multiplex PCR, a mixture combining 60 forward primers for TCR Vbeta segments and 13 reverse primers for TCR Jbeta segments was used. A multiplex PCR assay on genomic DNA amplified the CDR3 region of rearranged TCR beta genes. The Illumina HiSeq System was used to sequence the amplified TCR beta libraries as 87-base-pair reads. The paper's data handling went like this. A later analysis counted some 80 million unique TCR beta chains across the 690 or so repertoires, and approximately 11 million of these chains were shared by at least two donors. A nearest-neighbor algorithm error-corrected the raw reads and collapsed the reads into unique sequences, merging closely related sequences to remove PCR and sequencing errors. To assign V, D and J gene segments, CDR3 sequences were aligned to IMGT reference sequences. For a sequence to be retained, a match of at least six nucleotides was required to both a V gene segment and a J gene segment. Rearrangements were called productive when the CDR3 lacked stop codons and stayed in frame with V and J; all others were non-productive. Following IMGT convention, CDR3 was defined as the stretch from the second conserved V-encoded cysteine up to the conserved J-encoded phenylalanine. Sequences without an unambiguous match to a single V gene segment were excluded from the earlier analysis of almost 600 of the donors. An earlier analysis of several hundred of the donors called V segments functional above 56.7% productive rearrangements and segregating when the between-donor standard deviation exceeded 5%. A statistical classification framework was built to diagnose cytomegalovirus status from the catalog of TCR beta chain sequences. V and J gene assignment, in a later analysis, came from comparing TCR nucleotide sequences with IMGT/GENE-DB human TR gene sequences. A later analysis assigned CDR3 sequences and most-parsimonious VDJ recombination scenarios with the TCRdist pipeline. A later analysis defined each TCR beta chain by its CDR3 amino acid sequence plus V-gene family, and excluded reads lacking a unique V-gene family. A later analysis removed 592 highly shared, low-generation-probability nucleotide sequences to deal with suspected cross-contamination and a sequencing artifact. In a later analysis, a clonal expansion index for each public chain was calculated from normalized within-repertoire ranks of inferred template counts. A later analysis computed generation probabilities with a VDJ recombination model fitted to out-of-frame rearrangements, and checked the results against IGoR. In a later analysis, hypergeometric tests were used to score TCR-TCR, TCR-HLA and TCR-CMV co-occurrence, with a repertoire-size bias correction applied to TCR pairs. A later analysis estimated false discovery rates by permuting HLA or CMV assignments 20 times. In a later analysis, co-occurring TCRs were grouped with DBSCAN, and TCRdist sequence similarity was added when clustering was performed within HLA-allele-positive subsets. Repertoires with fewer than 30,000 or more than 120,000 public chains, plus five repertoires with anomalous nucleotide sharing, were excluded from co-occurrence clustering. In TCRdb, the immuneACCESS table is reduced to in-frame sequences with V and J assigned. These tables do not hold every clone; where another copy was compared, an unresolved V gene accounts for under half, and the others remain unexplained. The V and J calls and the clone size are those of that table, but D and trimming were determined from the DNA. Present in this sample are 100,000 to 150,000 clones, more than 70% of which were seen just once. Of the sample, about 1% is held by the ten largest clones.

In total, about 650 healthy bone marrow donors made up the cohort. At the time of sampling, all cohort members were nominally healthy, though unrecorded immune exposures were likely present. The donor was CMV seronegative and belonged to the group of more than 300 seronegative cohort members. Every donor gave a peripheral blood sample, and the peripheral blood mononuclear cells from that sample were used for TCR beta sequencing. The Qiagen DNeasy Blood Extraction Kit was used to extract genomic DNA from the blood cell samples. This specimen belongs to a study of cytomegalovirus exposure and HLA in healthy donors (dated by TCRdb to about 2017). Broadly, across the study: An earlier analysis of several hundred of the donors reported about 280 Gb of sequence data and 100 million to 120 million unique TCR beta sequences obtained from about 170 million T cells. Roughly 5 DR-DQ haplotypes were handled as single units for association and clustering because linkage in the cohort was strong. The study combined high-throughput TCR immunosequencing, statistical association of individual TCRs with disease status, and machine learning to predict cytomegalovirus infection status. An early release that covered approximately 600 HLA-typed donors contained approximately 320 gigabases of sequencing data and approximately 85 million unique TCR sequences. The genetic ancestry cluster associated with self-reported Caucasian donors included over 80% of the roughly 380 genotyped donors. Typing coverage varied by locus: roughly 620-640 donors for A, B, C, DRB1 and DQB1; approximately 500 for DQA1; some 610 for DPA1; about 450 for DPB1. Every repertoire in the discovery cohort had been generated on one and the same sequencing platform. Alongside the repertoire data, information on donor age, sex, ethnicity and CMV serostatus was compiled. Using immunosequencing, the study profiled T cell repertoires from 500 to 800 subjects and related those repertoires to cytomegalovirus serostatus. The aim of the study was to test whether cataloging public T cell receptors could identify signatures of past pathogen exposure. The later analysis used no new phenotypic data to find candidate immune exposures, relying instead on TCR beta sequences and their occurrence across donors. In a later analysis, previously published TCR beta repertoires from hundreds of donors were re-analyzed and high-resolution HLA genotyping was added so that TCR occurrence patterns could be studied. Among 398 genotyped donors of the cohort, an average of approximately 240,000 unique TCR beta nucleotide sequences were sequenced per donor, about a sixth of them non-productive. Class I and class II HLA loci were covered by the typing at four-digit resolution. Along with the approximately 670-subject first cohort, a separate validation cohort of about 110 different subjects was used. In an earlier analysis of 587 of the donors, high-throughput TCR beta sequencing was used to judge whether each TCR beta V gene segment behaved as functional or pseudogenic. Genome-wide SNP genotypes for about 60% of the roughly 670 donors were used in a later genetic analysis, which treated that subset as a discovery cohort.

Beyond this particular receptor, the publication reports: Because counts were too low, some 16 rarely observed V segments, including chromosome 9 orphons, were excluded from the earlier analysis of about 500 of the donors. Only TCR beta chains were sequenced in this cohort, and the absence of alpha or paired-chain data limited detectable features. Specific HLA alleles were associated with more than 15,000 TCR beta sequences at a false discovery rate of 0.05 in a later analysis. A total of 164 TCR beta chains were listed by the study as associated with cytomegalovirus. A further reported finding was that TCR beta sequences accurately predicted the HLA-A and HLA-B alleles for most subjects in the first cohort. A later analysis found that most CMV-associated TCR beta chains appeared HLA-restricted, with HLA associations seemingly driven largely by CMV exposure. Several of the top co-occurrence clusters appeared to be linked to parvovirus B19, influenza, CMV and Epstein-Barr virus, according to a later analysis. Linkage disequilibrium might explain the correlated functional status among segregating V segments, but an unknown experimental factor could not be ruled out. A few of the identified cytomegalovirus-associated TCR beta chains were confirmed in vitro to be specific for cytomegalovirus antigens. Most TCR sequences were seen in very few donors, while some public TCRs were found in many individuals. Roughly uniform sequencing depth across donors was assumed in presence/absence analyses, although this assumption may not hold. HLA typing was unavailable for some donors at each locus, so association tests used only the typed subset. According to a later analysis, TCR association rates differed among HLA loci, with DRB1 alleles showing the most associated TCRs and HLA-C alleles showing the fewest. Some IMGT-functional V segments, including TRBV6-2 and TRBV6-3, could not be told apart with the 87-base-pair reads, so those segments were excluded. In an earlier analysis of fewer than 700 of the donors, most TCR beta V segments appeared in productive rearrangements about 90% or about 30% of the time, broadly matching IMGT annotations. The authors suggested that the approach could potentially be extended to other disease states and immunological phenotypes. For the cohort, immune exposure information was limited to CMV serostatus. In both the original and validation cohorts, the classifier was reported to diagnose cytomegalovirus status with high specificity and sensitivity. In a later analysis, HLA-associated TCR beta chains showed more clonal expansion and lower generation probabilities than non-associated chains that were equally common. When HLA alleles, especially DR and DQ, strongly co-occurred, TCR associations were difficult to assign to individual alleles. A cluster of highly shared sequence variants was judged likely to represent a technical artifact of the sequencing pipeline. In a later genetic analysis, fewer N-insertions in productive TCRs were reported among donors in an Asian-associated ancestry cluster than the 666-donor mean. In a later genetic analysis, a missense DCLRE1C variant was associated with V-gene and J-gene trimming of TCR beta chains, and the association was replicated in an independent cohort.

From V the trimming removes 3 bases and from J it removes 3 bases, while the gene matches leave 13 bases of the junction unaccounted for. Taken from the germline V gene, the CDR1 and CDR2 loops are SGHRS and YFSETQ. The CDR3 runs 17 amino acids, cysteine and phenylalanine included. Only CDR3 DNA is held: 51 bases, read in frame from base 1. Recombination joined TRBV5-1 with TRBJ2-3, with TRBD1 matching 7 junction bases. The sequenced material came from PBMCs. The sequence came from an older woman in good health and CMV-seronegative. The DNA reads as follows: TGCGCCAGCAGCTCCCGAGGGGGCAGACGGGCTACAGATACGCAGTATTTT. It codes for CASSSRGGRRATDTQYF.